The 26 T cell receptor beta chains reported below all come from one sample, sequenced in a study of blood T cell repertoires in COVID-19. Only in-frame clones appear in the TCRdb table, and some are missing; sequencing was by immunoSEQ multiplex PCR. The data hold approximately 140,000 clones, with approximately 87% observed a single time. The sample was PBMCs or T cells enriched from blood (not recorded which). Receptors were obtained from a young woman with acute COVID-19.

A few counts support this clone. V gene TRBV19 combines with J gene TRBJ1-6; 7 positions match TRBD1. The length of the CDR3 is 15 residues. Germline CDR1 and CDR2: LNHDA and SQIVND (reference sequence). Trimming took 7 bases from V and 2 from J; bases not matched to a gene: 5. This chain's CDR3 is CASKETGTYNSPLHF. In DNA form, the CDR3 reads TGTGCCAGTAAAGAGACAGGGACCTATAATTCACCCCTCCACTTT.

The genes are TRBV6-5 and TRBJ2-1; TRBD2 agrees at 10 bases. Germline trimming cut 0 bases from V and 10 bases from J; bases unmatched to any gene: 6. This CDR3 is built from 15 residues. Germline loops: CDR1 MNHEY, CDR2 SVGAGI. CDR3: CASSYSGTSAREQFF. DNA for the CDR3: TGTGCCAGCAGTTACTCCGGGACTAGCGCCCGAGAGCAGTTCTTC.

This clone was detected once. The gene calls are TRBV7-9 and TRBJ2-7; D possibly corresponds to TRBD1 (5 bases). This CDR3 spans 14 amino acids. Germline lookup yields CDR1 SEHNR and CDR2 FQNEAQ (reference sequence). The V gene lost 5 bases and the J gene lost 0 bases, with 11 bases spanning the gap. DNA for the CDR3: TGTGCCAGCAGCCACCAGGACAACTCCTACGAGCAGTACTTC. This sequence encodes CASSHQDNSYEQYF.

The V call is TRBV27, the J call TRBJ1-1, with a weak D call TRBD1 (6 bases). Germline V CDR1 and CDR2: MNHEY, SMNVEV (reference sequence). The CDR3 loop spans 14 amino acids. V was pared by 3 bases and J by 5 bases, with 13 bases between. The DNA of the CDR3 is TGTGCCAGCAGTTTGGGTACAGGGAATACTGAAGCTTTCTTT. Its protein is CASSLGTGNTEAFF.

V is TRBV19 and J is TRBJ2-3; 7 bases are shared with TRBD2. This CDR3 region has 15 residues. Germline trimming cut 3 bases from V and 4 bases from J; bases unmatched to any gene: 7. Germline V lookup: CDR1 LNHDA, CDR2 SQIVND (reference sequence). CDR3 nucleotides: TGTGCCAGTAGTATCAACGGACTAGTTCCAGATACGCAGTATTTT. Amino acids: CASSINGLVPDTQYF.

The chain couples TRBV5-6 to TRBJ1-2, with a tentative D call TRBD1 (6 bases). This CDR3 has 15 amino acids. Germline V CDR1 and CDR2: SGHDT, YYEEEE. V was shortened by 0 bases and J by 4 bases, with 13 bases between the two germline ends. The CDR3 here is CASSLGLAGVYGYTF. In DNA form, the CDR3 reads TGTGCCAGCAGCTTGGGTCTAGCAGGGGTCTATGGCTACACCTTC.

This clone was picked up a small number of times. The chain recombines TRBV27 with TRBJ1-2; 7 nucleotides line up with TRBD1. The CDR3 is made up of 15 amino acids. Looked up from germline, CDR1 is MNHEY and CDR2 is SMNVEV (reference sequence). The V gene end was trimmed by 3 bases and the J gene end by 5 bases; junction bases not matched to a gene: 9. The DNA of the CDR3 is TGTGCCAGCAGTTTTACCGACAGGGCGTCGTATGGCTACACCTTC. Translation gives CASSFTDRASYGYTF.

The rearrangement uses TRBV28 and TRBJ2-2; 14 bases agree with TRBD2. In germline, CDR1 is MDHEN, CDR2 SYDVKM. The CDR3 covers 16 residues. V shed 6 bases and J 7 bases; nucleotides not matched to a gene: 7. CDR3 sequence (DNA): TGTGCCAGCAGAGACGGACTAGCGGGAGGATACGGGGAGCTGTTTTTT. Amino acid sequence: CASRDGLAGGYGELFF.

CDR3: CASGTGGNEKLFF. DNA for the CDR3: TGTGCCAGCGGTACAGGGGGCAATGAAAAACTGTTTTTT. V gene TRBV10-3 combines with J gene TRBJ1-4, with 9 bases lining up with TRBD1. CDR1 and CDR2 (germline): ENHRY, SYGVKD. The CDR3 has 13 residues. V shed 10 bases, J shed 5 bases, and the junction held 5 bases outside the gene matches.

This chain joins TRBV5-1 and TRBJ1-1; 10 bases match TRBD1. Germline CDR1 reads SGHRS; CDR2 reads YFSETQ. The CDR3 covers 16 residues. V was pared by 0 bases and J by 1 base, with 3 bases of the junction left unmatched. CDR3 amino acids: CASSLGDRGGNTEAFF. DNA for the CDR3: TGCGCCAGCAGCTTGGGGGACAGGGGAGGGAACACTGAAGCTTTCTTT.

The CDR3 is CASSQSGDTGELFF. CDR3 DNA sequence: TGTGCCAGCAGTCAAAGCGGCGACACCGGGGAGCTGTTTTTT. The J gene is TRBJ2-2, the V gene TRBV2; TRBD2 might be the D (5 bases). V lost 5 bases and J 3 bases, leaving 10 bases between the germline ends. The CDR3 totals 14 residues. The germline gives CDR1 SNHLY, CDR2 FYNNEI.

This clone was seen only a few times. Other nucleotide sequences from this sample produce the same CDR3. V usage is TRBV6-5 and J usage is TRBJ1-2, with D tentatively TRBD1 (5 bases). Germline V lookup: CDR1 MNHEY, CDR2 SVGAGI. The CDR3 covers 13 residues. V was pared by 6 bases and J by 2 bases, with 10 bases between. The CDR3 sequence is CASSHDRNYGYTF. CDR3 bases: TGTGCCAGCAGCCACGACAGAAACTATGGCTACACCTTC.

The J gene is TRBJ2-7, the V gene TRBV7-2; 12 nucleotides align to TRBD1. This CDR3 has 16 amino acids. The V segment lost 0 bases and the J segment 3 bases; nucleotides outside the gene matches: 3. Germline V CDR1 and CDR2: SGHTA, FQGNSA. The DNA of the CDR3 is TGTGCCAGCAGCTTAGCAGGGACAGGGGGCGTCTACGAGCAGTACTTC. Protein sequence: CASSLAGTGGVYEQYF.

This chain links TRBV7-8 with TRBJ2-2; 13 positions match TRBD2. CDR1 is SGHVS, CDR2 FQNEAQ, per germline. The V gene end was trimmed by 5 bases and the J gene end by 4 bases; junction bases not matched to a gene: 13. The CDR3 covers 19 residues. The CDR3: CASSPRTWTSGSGTGELFF. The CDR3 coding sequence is TGTGCCAGCAGCCCCCGAACATGGACTAGCGGGAGTGGCACCGGGGAGCTGTTTTTT.

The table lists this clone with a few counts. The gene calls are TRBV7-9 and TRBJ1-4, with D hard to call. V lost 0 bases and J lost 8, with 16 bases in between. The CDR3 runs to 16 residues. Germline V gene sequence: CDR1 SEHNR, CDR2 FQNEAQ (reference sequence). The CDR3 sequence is CASSLALEPLNEKLFF. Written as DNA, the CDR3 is TGTGCCAGCAGCTTAGCGTTAGAGCCCTTGAACGAAAAACTGTTTTTT.

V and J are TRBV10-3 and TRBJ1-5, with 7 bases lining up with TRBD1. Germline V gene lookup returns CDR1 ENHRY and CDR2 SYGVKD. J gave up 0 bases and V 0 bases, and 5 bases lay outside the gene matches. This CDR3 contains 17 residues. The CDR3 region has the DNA TGTGCCATCAGTGAGTCGGCAGGGGGGTATAGCAATCAGCCCCAGCATTTT. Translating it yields CAISESAGGYSNQPQHF.

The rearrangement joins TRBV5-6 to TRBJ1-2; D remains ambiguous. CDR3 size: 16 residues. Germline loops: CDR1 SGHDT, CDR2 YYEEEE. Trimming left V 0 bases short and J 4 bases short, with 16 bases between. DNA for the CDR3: TGTGCCAGCAGCTTGGGTGCGGGTAGCTTATTCTATGGCTACACCTTC. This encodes CASSLGAGSLFYGYTF. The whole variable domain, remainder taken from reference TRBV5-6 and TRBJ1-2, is DAGVTQSPTHLIKTRGQQVTLRCSPKSGHDTVSWYQQALGQGPQFIFQYYEEEERQRGNFPDRFSGHQFPNYSSELNVNALLLGDSALYLCASSLGAGSLFYGYTFGSGTRLTVV.

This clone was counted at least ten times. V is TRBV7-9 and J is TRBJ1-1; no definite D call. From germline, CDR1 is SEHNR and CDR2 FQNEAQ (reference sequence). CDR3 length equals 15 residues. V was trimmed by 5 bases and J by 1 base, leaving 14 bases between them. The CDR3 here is CASSPEGVTNTEAFF. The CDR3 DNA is TGTGCCAGCAGCCCCGAGGGAGTAACGAACACTGAAGCTTTCTTT.

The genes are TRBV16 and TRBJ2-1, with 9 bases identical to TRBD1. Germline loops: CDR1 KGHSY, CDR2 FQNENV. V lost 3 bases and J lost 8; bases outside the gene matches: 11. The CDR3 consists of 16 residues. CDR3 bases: TGTGCCAGCAGCCAGCCGCCGGGACAGGGTCGCTATGAGCAGTTCTTC. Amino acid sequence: CASSQPPGQGRYEQFF.

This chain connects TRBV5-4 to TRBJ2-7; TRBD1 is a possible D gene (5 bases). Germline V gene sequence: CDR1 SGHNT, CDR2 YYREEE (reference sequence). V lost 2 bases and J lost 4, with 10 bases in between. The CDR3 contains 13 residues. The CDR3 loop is CASSLGHGYEQYF. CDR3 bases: TGTGCCAGCAGCTTAGGACATGGATACGAGCAGTACTTC.

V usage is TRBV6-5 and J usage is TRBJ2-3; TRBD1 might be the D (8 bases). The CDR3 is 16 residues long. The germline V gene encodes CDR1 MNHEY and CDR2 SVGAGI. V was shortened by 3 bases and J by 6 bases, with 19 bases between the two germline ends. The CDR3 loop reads CASSYYTGGDRDTQYF. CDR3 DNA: TGTGCCAGCAGTTATTATACAGGGGGGGACCGGGATACGCAGTATTTT.

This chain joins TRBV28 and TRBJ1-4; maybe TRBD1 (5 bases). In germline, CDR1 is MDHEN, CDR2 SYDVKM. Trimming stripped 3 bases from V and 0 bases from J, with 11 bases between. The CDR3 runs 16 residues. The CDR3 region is CASSLGLAATNEKLFF. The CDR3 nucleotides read TGTGCCAGCAGTTTGGGGCTTGCAGCAACTAATGAAAAACTGTTTTTT.

The DNA of the CDR3 is TGTGCCAGCAGCCTGGGGCCGGACCCAAGCAATCAGCCCCAGCATTTT. Translating gives CASSLGPDPSNQPQHF. This chain connects TRBV7-2 to TRBJ1-5, with TRBD1 as a possible D gene (5 bases). CDR3 length: 16 residues. V was pared by 5 bases and J by 1 base, with 15 bases between. Germline assignment: CDR1 SGHTA and CDR2 FQGNSA.

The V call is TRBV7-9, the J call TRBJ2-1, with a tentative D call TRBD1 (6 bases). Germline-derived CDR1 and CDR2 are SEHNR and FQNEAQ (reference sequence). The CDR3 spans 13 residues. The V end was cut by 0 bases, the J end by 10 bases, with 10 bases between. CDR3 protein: CASSLATQGEQFF. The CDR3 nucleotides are TGTGCCAGCAGCTTAGCAACACAGGGCGAGCAGTTCTTC.

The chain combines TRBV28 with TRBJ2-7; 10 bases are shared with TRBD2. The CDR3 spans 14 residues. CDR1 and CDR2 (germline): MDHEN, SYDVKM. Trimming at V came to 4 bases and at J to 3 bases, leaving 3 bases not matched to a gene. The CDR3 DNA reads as TGTGCCAGCAGTTATTCTAGCGGGAGCTACGAGCAGTACTTC. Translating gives CASSYSSGSYEQYF.

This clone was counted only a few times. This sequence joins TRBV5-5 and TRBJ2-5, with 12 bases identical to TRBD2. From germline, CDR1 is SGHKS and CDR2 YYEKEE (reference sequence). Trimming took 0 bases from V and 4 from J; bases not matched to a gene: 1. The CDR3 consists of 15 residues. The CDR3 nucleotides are TGTGCCAGCAGCTTGGGACTAGCGGGAGTAGAGACCCAGTACTTC. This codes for CASSLGLAGVETQYF.